This T cell receptor (beta chain) was sequenced for a study of lymphopenia after photon versus proton radiotherapy. Study-level findings and limits: A bigger post-nadir fall in TCR diversity correlated inversely with survival time in deceased patients. Better survival with proton therapy was suggested as possible, not demonstrated. Post-nadir diversity loss with photons came from oligoclonal expansion, particularly CD8+ Temra cells. Photon-treated patients lost naive T cells and TCR diversity; proton-treated stayed stable.

Generated by immunoSEQ multiplex PCR, the TCRdb table keeps only in-frame clones and is missing some. Of over 50,000 clones in the sample, approximately 86% were seen once. This CDR3 region has 12 residues. Germline V gene data show CDR1 as SGHRS and CDR2 as YFSETQ. Trimming took off 0 bases at V and 11 bases at J, with 10 bases between the two ends. In the case of this clone: Antigen unknown.

The sample consisted of peripheral blood, taken from a patient treated with photon-based radiotherapy. The origin of this receptor is a man aged 40-49 years with gastric cancer. This chain connects TRBV5-1 to TRBJ2-3; no clear D. In nucleotides, the CDR3 is TGCGCCAGCAGCTTGGCCTCACGCATGCAGTATTTT. As protein: CASSLASRMQYF.